The 25 T cell receptor beta chains reported below all come from one sample, sequenced in a study of T cell changes during pregnancy in multiple sclerosis. Clones were sequenced by immunoSEQ multiplex PCR, and TCRdb holds only the in-frame ones, with some missing. The table lists 93,000 or so clones, around 94% of them singletons. Here the sequenced sample was peripheral blood, taken after pregnancy. These receptors were collected from a female donor with multiple sclerosis, enrolled in a pregnancy study.

This CDR3 reads CASSVATSGSGTQYF. DNA for the CDR3: TGTGCCAGCAGCGTAGCTACTAGCGGGAGCGGTACGCAGTATTTT. The chain recombines TRBV9 with TRBJ2-3; 11 nucleotides agree with TRBD2. The CDR3 covers 15 residues. Trimming at V came to 0 bases and at J to 8 bases, leaving 5 bases not matched to a gene. The germline V gene encodes CDR1 SGDLS and CDR2 YYNGEE. Combining the CDR3 with reference TRBV9 and TRBJ2-3 gives the whole variable domain DSGVTQTPKHLITATGQRVTLRCSPRSGDLSVYWYQQSLDQGLQFLIQYYNGEERAKGNILERFSAQQFPDLHSELNLSSLELGDSALYFCASSVATSGSGTQYFGPGTRLTVL.

The chain carries TRBV18 and TRBJ2-7, with TRBD1 matching over 7 bases. V shed 2 bases, J shed 2 bases, and the junction held 6 bases outside the gene matches. Per germline, CDR1 KGHSH and CDR2 LQKENI. The CDR3 is made up of 15 amino acids. CDR3 bases: TGTGCCAGCTCACCAGAGAGGACAGGCACCTACGAGCAGTACTTC. It is translated as CASSPERTGTYEQYF. Supplemented by reference TRBV18 and TRBJ2-7, the full variable domain reads NAGVMQNPRHLVRRRGQEARLRCSPMKGHSHVYWYRQLPEEGLKFMVYLQKENIIDESGMPKERFSAEFPKEGPSILRIQQVVRGDSAAYFCASSPERTGTYEQYFGPGTRLTVT.

This rearrangement joins TRBV27 to TRBJ1-5; no clear D gene. Between the trimmed V and J ends, which lost 6 bases and 2 bases, there was a span of 17 bases. In germline, CDR1 is MNHEY, CDR2 SMNVEV (reference sequence). The CDR3 has 16 residues. CDR3 sequence: CASRLLGSSGNQPQHF. The CDR3 DNA reads as TGTGCCAGCAGGTTGTTGGGGAGTTCCGGCAATCAGCCCCAGCATTTT.

V gene TRBV10-1 combines with J gene TRBJ2-2; 7 nucleotides match TRBD1. Germline V gene lookup returns CDR1 WNHNN and CDR2 SYGVQD (reference sequence). V lost 6 bases and J lost 5; bases outside the gene matches: 24. CDR3 length equals 20 residues. The CDR3 protein is CASRVDRDDIGRVWTGELFF. CDR3 nucleotides: TGCGCCAGCAGAGTAGACAGGGACGATATAGGCCGGGTTTGGACCGGGGAGCTGTTTTTT.

The CDR3 DNA sequence: TGTGCCAGCTCACCACCGTGGAAAACTAGCGTTTACAATGAGCAGTTCTTC. It translates to CASSPPWKTSVYNEQFF. The chain joins TRBV18 to TRBJ2-1, with 7 bases matching TRBD2. Germline CDR1 is KGHSH and CDR2 is LQKENI. The CDR3 runs to 17 residues. After removal of 0 bases from V and 4 bases from J, the junction contained 9 bases not matched to a gene.

The rearrangement links TRBV5-4 to TRBJ2-7; 12 bases agree with TRBD2. V trimming: 9 bases; J trimming: 0 bases; junction bases outside the gene matches: 13. CDR1 is SGHNT and CDR2 is YYREEE in the germline V gene (reference sequence). This CDR3 region has 17 residues. The CDR3 spells CATKTGLAGDSSYEQYF. The CDR3, as DNA: TGTGCCACAAAGACGGGACTAGCGGGTGATAGCTCCTACGAGCAGTACTTC.

In nucleotides, the CDR3 is TGTGCCAGTAGTCCGGGACTAGCGGGAGTCGTCGGGGAGCTGTTTTTT. This translates into CASSPGLAGVVGELFF. The chain uses TRBV19 and TRBJ2-2, with TRBD2 matching 14 bases. This CDR3 is built from 16 residues. The germline V gene encodes CDR1 LNHDA and CDR2 SQIVND (reference sequence). The trim removed 5 bases at V and 7 bases at J, leaving 6 bases unmatched.

The chain is built from TRBV2 and TRBJ1-6; D is undetermined. The germline V and J ends were trimmed by 4 bases and 8 bases, with 3 bases remaining between them. Per germline, CDR1 SNHLY and CDR2 FYNNEI. CDR3 length equals 11 residues. CDR3 in amino acids: CASSADSPLHF. The CDR3 DNA follows: TGTGCCAGCAGTGCCGATTCACCCCTCCACTTT.

This clone was seen only once. The CDR3 protein is CATSRDRVLGQIYEQYF. CDR3 DNA sequence: TGTGCCACCAGCAGAGATAGAGTTTTGGGACAGATCTACGAGCAGTACTTC. The chain couples TRBV15 to TRBJ2-7; 7 bases align to TRBD1. Germline lookup yields CDR1 LNHNV and CDR2 YYDKDF (reference sequence). The CDR3 contains 17 residues. The V gene end was trimmed by 0 bases and the J gene end by 3 bases; junction bases not matched to a gene: 11. Full variable domain (missing parts from reference TRBV15 and TRBJ2-7): DAMVIQNPRYQVTQFGKPVTLSCSQTLNHNVMYWYQQKSSQAPKLLFHYYDKDFNNEADTPDNFQSRRPNTSFCFLDIRSPGLGDTAMYLCATSRDRVLGQIYEQYFGPGTRLTVT.

This chain joins TRBV2 and TRBJ2-3; TRBD2 agrees at 8 bases. J was trimmed by 5 bases and V by 10 bases; bases with no gene match: 17. Germline CDR1 reads SNHLY; CDR2 reads FYNNEI. This CDR3 has 16 amino acids. The CDR3 here is CATTKEVGLGGDTQYF. As DNA, the CDR3 is TGTGCCACCACGAAGGAAGTGGGACTAGGGGGAGATACGCAGTATTTT. Combining the CDR3 with reference TRBV2 and TRBJ2-3 gives the whole variable domain EPEVTQTPSHQVTQMGQEVILRCVPISNHLYFYWYRQILGQKVEFLVSFYNNEISEKSEIFDDQFSVERPDGSNFTLKIRSTKLEDSAMYFCATTKEVGLGGDTQYFGPGTRLTVL.

This clone was found once. The chain links TRBV6-1 to TRBJ2-4; D is perhaps TRBD1 (5 bases). The V gene lost 1 base and the J gene lost 6 bases, with 7 bases spanning the gap. Germline V gives CDR1 MNHNS, CDR2 SASEGT. This CDR3 comprises 13 residues. The CDR3 DNA reads TGTGCCAGCAGTGAAGGGCAGGGAAACATTCAGTACTTC. It yields the protein CASSEGQGNIQYF.

This clone was counted a single time. V usage is TRBV30 and J usage is TRBJ2-5, with D unresolved. The J call is uncertain, as TRBJ2-7 better fits the DNA end. Germline-derived CDR1 and CDR2 are GTSNPN and SVGIG (reference sequence). The CDR3 loop spans 13 amino acids. CDR3 sequence: CAWSVNFLGEQYF. Here the CDR3 DNA reads TGTGCCTGGAGTGTGAACTTCCTGGGCGAGCAGTACTTC.

V gene TRBV27 combines with J gene TRBJ2-2, with 9 positions matching TRBD1. V lost 3 bases and J lost 5; bases outside the gene matches: 10. The germline V gene has CDR1 MNHEY and CDR2 SMNVEV (reference sequence). The CDR3 consists of 17 residues. Here the CDR3 DNA reads TGTGCCAGCAGTTTCGACCGGGACAGGGAGGGGACCGGGGAGCTGTTTTTT. It translates to CASSFDRDREGTGELFF.

V is TRBV5-5 and J is TRBJ2-7, with D perhaps matching TRBD2 (6 bases). Deletions cut 3 bases from V and 3 bases from J, with 16 bases between. Germline lookup yields CDR1 SGHKS and CDR2 YYEKEE (reference sequence). The CDR3 is 15 amino acids. The CDR3 nucleotides read TGTGCCAGCAGCTCGACCGGGACTGGGATCTACGAGCAGTACTTC. It specifies CASSSTGTGIYEQYF.

This chain connects TRBV27 to TRBJ2-1, with TRBD1 matching over 8 bases. This CDR3 spans 17 amino acids. The V and J ends lost 5 bases and 1 base, in that order; junction bases with no gene match: 10. The germline gives CDR1 MNHEY, CDR2 SMNVEV (reference sequence). The CDR3 region has the DNA TGTGCCAGCAGTGCCTACAGGGGGACGGGGTCCTACAATGAGCAGTTCTTC. This gives the protein CASSAYRGTGSYNEQFF.

The rearrangement uses TRBV2 and TRBJ2-5; D remains unclear. The CDR3 has 12 residues. V lost 5 bases and J lost 5, with 9 bases in between. Germline V gives CDR1 SNHLY, CDR2 FYNNEI. The CDR3 here is CASSSRRETQYF. In DNA form, the CDR3 reads TGTGCCAGCAGTTCTCGCAGGGAGACCCAGTACTTC.

This chain joins TRBV12-5 and TRBJ1-5; 8 bases are a match to TRBD1. Losses at the gene ends were 1 base for V and 4 bases for J; bases not matched to a gene: 0. The germline CDR1 and CDR2 sequences are LGHNT and FRNRAP. The CDR3 covers 14 residues. The CDR3 bases are TGTGCTAGTGGTTTGGACAGGGGGAATCAGCCCCAGCATTTT. It translates to CASGLDRGNQPQHF.

V gene TRBV7-7 combines with J gene TRBJ2-3; D uncertain. Germline CDR1 reads SSHAT; CDR2 reads FNYEAQ (reference sequence). Trimming shortened V by 1 base and J by 4 bases, and 6 bases separated the two germline ends. The CDR3 spans 13 residues. In DNA form, the CDR3 reads TGTGCCAGCAGCTTAGATCGGTCAGATACGCAGTATTTT. This translates into CASSLDRSDTQYF.

V is TRBV6-4 and J is TRBJ2-7, with D possibly being TRBD2 (6 bases). CDR1 is MRHNA, CDR2 SNTAGT, per germline. Trimming cost V 10 bases and J 0 bases, with 16 bases left between them. The CDR3 spans 14 residues. CDR3 in DNA: TGTGCCAACCCGGGACTCCAAAACTCCTACGAGCAGTACTTC. Amino acid sequence: CANPGLQNSYEQYF.

The chain carries TRBV6-5 and TRBJ2-3; D unclear. This CDR3 comprises 15 residues. Trimming took 5 bases from V and 0 from J, leaving 12 bases between them. Germline loops: CDR1 MNHEY, CDR2 SVGAGI. The CDR3 DNA reads as TGTGCCAGCAGTACCCCACGAGGCAGCACAGATACGCAGTATTTT. Its protein product is CASSTPRGSTDTQYF.

This chain joins TRBV6-5 and TRBJ1-4; D possibly corresponds to TRBD1 (5 bases). V was shortened by 5 bases and J by 7 bases, with 17 bases between the two germline ends. The germline gives CDR1 MNHEY, CDR2 SVGAGI. CDR3 length: 15 residues. The CDR3 DNA sequence: TGTGCCAGCAGTCGTGGGGGAGGGGCTGGTGAAAAACTGTTTTTT. It specifies CASSRGGGAGEKLFF.

The chain employs TRBV10-3 and TRBJ1-4, with TRBD1 matching 11 bases. CDR3 length: 15 amino acids. Germline V gene lookup returns CDR1 ENHRY and CDR2 SYGVKD. V trimming: 2 bases; J trimming: 7 bases; junction bases outside the gene matches: 3. The chain's CDR3 is CAISEGGTGGEKLFF. CDR3 in DNA: TGTGCCATCAGTGAGGGCGGGACAGGGGGTGAAAAACTGTTTTTT.

The chain employs TRBV7-3 and TRBJ2-7, with D possibly matching TRBD2 (6 bases). This CDR3 has 14 amino acids. V gave up 2 bases and J gave up 4 bases, with 12 bases separating them. From germline, CDR1 is SGHTA and CDR2 FQGTGA. CDR3 DNA sequence: TGTGCCAGCAGCTTACAAAGTAGCGGTTACGAGCAGTACTTC. It specifies CASSLQSSGYEQYF.

The CDR3 DNA is TGTGCCTGGAGTGGCCAGACAGTTGGATACACCTTC. Encoded protein: CAWSGQTVGYTF. The chain couples TRBV30 to TRBJ1-2; D may be TRBD1 (5 bases). Germline V lookup: CDR1 GTSNPN, CDR2 SVGIG (reference sequence). The ends were cut back, 1 base at V and 11 bases at J, with 14 bases in the middle. The CDR3 is 12 amino acids.

This clone was recorded once. The chain carries TRBV5-1 and TRBJ2-2; D is possibly TRBD1 (6 bases). The CDR3 length is 17 residues. Trimming took 5 bases from V and 7 from J, leaving 24 bases between them. Germline V gene data show CDR1 as SGHRS and CDR2 as YFSETQ. The CDR3 DNA reads TGCGCCAGCAGTCGAGGTGGACAGCACGGCGTAAACGGGGAGCTGTTTTTT. This gives the protein CASSRGGQHGVNGELFF.